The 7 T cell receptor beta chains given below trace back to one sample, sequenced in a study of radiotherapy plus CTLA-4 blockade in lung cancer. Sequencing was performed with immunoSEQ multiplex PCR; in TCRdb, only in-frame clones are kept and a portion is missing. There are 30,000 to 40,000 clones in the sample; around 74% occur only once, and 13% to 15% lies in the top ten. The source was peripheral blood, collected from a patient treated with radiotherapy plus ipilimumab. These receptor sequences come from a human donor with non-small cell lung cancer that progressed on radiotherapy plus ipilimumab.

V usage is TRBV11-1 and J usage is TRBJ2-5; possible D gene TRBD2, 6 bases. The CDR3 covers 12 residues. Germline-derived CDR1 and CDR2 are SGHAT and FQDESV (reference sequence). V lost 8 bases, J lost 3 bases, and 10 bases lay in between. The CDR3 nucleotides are TGTGCCAGCGGCTCGGGGGAAGAGACCCAGTACTTC. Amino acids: CASGSGEETQYF. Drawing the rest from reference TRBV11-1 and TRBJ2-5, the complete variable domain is EAEVAQSPRYKITEKSQAVAFWCDPISGHATLYWYRQILGQGPELLVQFQDESVVDDSQLPKDRFSAERLKGVDSTLKIQPAELGDSAMYLCASGSGEETQYFGPGTRLLVL.

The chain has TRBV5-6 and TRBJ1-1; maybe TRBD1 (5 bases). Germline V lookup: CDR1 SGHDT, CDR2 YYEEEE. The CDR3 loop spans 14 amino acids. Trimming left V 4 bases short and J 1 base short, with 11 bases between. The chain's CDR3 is CASSPVGRNTEAFF. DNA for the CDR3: TGTGCCAGCAGCCCGGTGGGACGGAACACTGAAGCTTTCTTT.

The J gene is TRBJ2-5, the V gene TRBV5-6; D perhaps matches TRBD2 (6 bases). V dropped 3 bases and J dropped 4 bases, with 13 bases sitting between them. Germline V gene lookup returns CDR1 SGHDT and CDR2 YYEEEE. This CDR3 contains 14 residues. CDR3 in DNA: TGTGCCAGCAGCTCTGCGGGATCTCCAGAGACCCAGTACTTC. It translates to CASSSAGSPETQYF.

CDR3 region: CASRTAGSSNQPQHF. The CDR3 DNA reads TGTGCCAGCAGGACCGCGGGCAGTAGCAATCAGCCCCAGCATTTT. V gene TRBV28 combines with J gene TRBJ1-5; D gene ambiguous. Trimming removed 6 bases from V and 0 bases from J, with 12 bases in between. The CDR3 loop spans 15 amino acids. Per the germline V gene, CDR1 is MDHEN and CDR2 is SYDVKM. The variable domain in full, completed from reference TRBV28 and TRBJ1-5, reads DVKVTQSSRYLVKRTGEKVFLECVQDMDHENMFWYRQDPGLGLRLIYFSYDVKMKEKGDIPEGYSVSREKKERFSLILESASTNQTSMYLCASRTAGSSNQPQHFGDGTRLSIL.

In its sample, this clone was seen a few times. This CDR3 is CASSPQGGNNEQFF. CDR3 DNA: TGTGCCAGCAGCCCCCAGGGGGGGAACAATGAGCAGTTCTTC. The V call is TRBV9, the J call TRBJ2-1; possibly TRBD1 or TRBD2 for D (7 bases each). The V and J ends lost 4 bases and 5 bases respectively, with 13 bases between them. CDR1 and CDR2 from the germline V gene are SGDLS and YYNGEE. There are 14 residues in the CDR3.

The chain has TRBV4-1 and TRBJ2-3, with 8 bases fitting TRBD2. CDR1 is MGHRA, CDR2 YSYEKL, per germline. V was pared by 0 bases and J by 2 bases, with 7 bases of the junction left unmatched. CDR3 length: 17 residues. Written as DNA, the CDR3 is TGCGCCAGCAGCCAAGAGCTGAATAGCGGGAACACAGATACGCAGTATTTT. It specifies CASSQELNSGNTDTQYF.

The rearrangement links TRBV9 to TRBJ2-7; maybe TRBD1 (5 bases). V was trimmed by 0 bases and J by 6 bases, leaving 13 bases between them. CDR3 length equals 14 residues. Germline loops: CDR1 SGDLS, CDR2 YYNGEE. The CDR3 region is CASSVGADSPEQYF. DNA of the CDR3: TGTGCCAGCAGCGTAGGTGCCGACAGCCCCGAGCAGTACTTC.